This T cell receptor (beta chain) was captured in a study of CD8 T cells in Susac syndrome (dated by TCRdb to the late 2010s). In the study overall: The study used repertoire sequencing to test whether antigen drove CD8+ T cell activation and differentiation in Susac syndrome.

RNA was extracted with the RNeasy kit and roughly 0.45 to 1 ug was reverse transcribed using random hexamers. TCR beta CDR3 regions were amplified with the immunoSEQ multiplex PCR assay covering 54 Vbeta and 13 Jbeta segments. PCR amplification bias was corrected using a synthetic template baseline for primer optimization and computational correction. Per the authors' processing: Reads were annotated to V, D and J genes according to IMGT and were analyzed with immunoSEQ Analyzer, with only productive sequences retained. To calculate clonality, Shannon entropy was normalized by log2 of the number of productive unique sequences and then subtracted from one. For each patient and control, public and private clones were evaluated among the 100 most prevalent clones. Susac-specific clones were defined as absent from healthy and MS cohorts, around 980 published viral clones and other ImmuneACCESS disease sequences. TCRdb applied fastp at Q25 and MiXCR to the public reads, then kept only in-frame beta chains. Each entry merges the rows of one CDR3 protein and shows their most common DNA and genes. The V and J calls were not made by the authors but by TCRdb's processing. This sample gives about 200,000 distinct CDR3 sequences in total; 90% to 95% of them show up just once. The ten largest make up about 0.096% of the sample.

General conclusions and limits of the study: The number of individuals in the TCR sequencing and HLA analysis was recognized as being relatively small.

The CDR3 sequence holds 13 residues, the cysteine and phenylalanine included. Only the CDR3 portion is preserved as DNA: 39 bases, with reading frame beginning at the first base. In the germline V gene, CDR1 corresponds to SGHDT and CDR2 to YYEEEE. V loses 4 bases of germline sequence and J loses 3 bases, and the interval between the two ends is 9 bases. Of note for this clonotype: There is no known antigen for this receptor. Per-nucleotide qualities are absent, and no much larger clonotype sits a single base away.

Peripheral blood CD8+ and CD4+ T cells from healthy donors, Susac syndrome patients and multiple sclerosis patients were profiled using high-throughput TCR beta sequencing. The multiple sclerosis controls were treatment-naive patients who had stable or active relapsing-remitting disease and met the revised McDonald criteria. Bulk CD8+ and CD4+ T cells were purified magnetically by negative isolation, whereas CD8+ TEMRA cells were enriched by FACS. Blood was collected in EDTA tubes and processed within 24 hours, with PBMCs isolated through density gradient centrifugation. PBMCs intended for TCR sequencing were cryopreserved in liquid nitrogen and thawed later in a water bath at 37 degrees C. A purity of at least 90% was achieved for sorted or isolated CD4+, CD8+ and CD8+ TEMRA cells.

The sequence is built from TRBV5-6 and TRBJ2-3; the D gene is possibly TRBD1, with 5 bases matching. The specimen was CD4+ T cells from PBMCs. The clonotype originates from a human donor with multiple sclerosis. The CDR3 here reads CASSNAGTDTQYF. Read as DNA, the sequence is TGTGCCAGCAGCAACGCAGGGACAGATACGCAGTATTTT.